This TCR beta chain was recorded in a study of blood T cell repertoires in COVID-19. The overall study: There were acute and convalescent COVID-19 samples, and they came from the United States, Italy and Spain. T cells, B-cell-depleted T cells, or PBMCs supplied cDNA or gDNA.

As handled by the study authors: Amplification from reference gene primers served as the basis for estimated nucleated cell counts. Method: immunoSEQ multiplex PCR; TCRdb's copy keeps in-frame clones and lacks some. V and J calls and clone size are copied from that table; D and trimming were computed from the DNA. The sample lists 150,000 to 200,000 clones, more than 75% occurring once. This TCR came from a man between 50 and 59 years old who had recovered from COVID-19. Sequencing was carried out using peripheral blood.

CDR3 amino acids: CASGVLGTGELFF. CDR3 in DNA: TGTGCCAGCGGGGTACTAGGGACCGGGGAGCTGTTTTTT. This chain joins TRBV28 and TRBJ2-2; possible D gene TRBD2, 5 bases. This CDR3 has 13 residues. Trimming removed 8 bases from V and 5 bases from J, with 12 bases in between. CDR1 is MDHEN and CDR2 is SYDVKM in the germline V gene.